The next 19 T cell receptor beta chains were all read from a single sample in a study of human T cells and chemical hapten exposure. TCRdb itself ran the RACE reads through MiXCR, one entry per CDR3 protein. In the table there are around 70,000 distinct CDR3 sequences, around 6.1% of which are singletons. The time point was: healthy volunteer bleed at 6 weeks. Total RNA was isolated from whole blood that had not been fractionated. The sequenced material came from whole blood. Receptors were obtained from a female donor in good health. Some clones in this sample may be carry-over from other donors' samples.

This clonotype was seen more than once but under ten times. V gene TRBV6-2 or TRBV6-3 combines with J gene TRBJ2-7; perhaps D is TRBD1 or TRBD2 (5 bases each). CDR3 length equals 14 residues. V lost 7 bases and J lost 3, with 16 bases in between. Looked up from germline, CDR1 is MNHEY and CDR2 is SVGEGT. CDR3 nucleotides: TGTGCCAGCACTAACCTCGAGGGGATCTACGAGCAGTACTTC. It codes for CASTNLEGIYEQYF.

In its sample, this clonotype was seen many times. This chain uses TRBV28 with TRBJ2-7; 7 nucleotides match TRBD2. Trimming at V came to 6 bases and at J to 3 bases, leaving 11 bases not matched to a gene. The CDR3 contains 15 residues. CDR1 MDHEN and CDR2 SYDVKM come from the germline V gene. The CDR3 nucleotides are TGTGCCAGCAGCTCTGGACTAGTCAGTCTCTACGAGCAGTACTTC. Protein: CASSSGLVSLYEQYF.

This clonotype has at least ten counts. V gene TRBV29-1 combines with J gene TRBJ2-1; D gene unclear. Germline CDR1 is SQVTM and CDR2 is ANQGSEA. This CDR3 is 14 amino acids long. With 7 bases removed from V and 0 bases from J, the gap between germline ends came to 13 bases. The CDR3 loop is CSATSRISYNEQFF. DNA of the CDR3: TGCAGCGCTACTTCGCGGATCTCCTACAATGAGCAGTTCTTC.

This clonotype was seen at least ten times. J is TRBJ1-6 and V is TRBV28; unclear D gene. Per the germline V gene, CDR1 is MDHEN and CDR2 is SYDVKM. Between the trimmed V and J ends, which lost 7 bases and 10 bases, there was a span of 14 bases. There are 13 residues in the CDR3. DNA of the CDR3: TGTGCCAGCAATCTCAGGTGGCAGTCACCCCTCCACTTT. Its translation is CASNLRWQSPLHF.

There are many counts of this clonotype. The genes are TRBV6-2 or TRBV6-3 and TRBJ2-3; 10 bases match TRBD2. The CDR3 runs 13 residues. V shed 6 bases, J shed 3 bases, and the junction held 0 bases outside the gene matches. Per germline, CDR1 MNHEY and CDR2 SVGEGT. CDR3 DNA sequence: TGTGCCAGCAGGACTAGCGGGACAGATACGCAGTATTTT. Translation: CASRTSGTDTQYF.

This clonotype was seen many times. The CDR3 region has the DNA TGCAGTGCTTGGAGGGGGCCGGACACCGGGGAGCTGTTTTTT. This sequence encodes CSAWRGPDTGELFF. V and J are TRBV20-1 and TRBJ2-2; maybe TRBD1 (7 bases). The CDR3 is 14 residues long. Trimming removed 5 bases at V and 3 bases at J, with 13 bases between. Germline CDR1 is DFQATT and CDR2 is SNEGSKA (reference sequence).

This clonotype was detected ten times or more. The chain uses TRBV29-1 and TRBJ2-5; TRBD2 might be the D (5 bases). The CDR3 runs to 13 residues. The V end was cut by 4 bases, the J end by 4 bases, with 13 bases between. CDR1 and CDR2 from the germline V gene are SQVTM and ANQGSEA. CDR3 in DNA: TGCAGCGTTGTAGCGAGCGGAGGAGAGACCCAGTACTTC. Amino acid sequence: CSVVASGGETQYF.

This clonotype has ten or more counts. The chain uses TRBV7-3 and TRBJ1-1, with D unclear. Between the trimmed V and J ends, which lost 1 base and 2 bases, there was a span of 5 bases. Germline V CDR1 and CDR2: SGHTA, FQGTGA. This CDR3 region has 13 residues. CDR3 residues: CASSLIVNTEAFF. The CDR3 region has the DNA TGTGCCAGCAGCTTAATTGTAAACACTGAAGCTTTCTTT.

This clonotype was observed many times. This chain joins TRBV29-1 and TRBJ2-3, with no clear D. The V end was cut by 7 bases, the J end by 2 bases, with 10 bases between. CDR3 length: 12 amino acids. Germline V CDR1 and CDR2: SQVTM, ANQGSEA. The CDR3 coding sequence is TGCAGCGCCCCCTTGACCACAGATACGCAGTATTTT. Protein product: CSAPLTTDTQYF.

This clonotype was seen ten or more times. The chain recombines TRBV27 with TRBJ2-3; D is uncertain. From germline, CDR1 is MNHEY and CDR2 SMNVEV (reference sequence). The ends were cut back, 2 bases at V and 0 bases at J, with 6 bases in the middle. The CDR3 sequence is 14 residues long. This CDR3 reads CASSLAASTDTQYF. CDR3 DNA: TGTGCCAGCAGTTTAGCAGCTAGCACAGATACGCAGTATTTT.

The table lists this clonotype with many counts. This chain connects TRBV7-9 to TRBJ2-3; 8 bases line up with TRBD1. Germline values: CDR1 SEHNR, CDR2 FQNEAQ (reference sequence). V was pared by 6 bases and J by 6 bases, with 8 bases of the junction left unmatched. This CDR3 contains 14 residues. Here the CDR3 reads CASSNDRGVDTQYF. The CDR3 DNA reads as TGTGCCAGCAGTAACGACAGGGGTGTCGATACGCAGTATTTT.

This clonotype was counted only a few times. The rearrangement joins TRBV19 to TRBJ1-5, with D perhaps TRBD1 (5 bases). Germline CDR1 LNHDA, CDR2 SQIVND (reference sequence). With 6 bases removed from V and 5 bases from J, the gap between germline ends came to 20 bases. This CDR3 is 16 amino acids long. As DNA, the CDR3 is TGTGCCAGTAGGGCCCTTGATGGGGGTTTCGATCAGCCCCAGCATTTT. This translates into CASRALDGGFDQPQHF.

This clonotype was observed at least ten times. The chain combines TRBV6-6 with TRBJ2-5; no reliable D call. Germline V gene sequence: CDR1 MNHNY, CDR2 SVGAGI (reference sequence). Trimming stripped 9 bases from V and 2 bases from J, with 10 bases between. The CDR3 consists of 12 residues. CDR3 residues: CASSKQQETQYF. CDR3 nucleotide sequence: TGTGCCAGTTCAAAACAACAAGAGACCCAGTACTTC.

This clonotype showed up many times. The V and J genes are TRBV11-2 and TRBJ2-7; 8 positions agree with TRBD2. Germline CDR1 reads SGHAT; CDR2 reads FQNNGV. This CDR3 region has 17 residues. Germline trimming cut 0 bases from V and 2 bases from J; bases unmatched to any gene: 9. The DNA of the CDR3 is TGTGCCAGCAGCTTAGATCGGGCCCTAGCGGGTCCCTACGAGCAGTACTTC. Translation gives CASSLDRALAGPYEQYF.

This clonotype was found a few times. The J gene is TRBJ2-6, the V gene TRBV3-1, with 8 positions matching TRBD1. The CDR3 consists of 18 residues. Germline V gives CDR1 LGHDT, CDR2 YNNKEL (reference sequence). Trimming at V came to 4 bases and at J to 0 bases, leaving 8 bases not matched to a gene. The DNA of the CDR3 is TGTGCCAGCAGCCTACAACCGGGACAGGACTCTGGGGCCAACGTCCTGACTTTC. Translation gives CASSLQPGQDSGANVLTF.

At least ten counts were recorded for this clonotype. The chain is built from TRBV20-1 and TRBJ2-1; D unclear. Per germline, CDR1 DFQATT and CDR2 SNEGSKA (reference sequence). There are 10 residues in the CDR3. Trimming took off 4 bases at V and 7 bases at J, with 5 bases between the two ends. The CDR3 coding sequence is TGCAGTGCTACTGGGAATGAGCAGTTCTTC. It specifies CSATGNEQFF.

This clonotype was recorded at least ten times. The genes are TRBV7-9 and TRBJ2-7; TRBD2 matches 7 bases. CDR1 SEHNR and CDR2 FQNEAQ come from the germline V gene (reference sequence). The CDR3 spans 14 residues. The V segment lost 0 bases and the J segment 6 bases; nucleotides outside the gene matches: 5. The CDR3 reads CASSLAWEGSEQYF. CDR3 DNA sequence: TGTGCCAGCAGCTTAGCGTGGGAGGGATCCGAGCAGTACTTC.

This chain uses TRBV12-3 or TRBV12-4 with TRBJ2-5; 7 bases are a match to TRBD1. The CDR3 covers 14 residues. Trimming at V came to 1 base and at J to 2 bases, leaving 1 base not matched to a gene. CDR3 amino acids: CASSLGTGQETQYF. DNA of the CDR3: TGTGCCAGCAGTTTAGGGACAGGTCAAGAGACCCAGTACTTC.

There are many counts of this clonotype. The J gene is TRBJ2-5, the V gene TRBV7-9; D gene ambiguous. The V end was cut by 3 bases, the J end by 5 bases, with 7 bases between. Germline lookup yields CDR1 SEHNR and CDR2 FQNEAQ (reference sequence). The CDR3 consists of 12 residues. CDR3 DNA: TGTGCCAGCAGCTTGGGGTCCGAGACCCAGTACTTC. Protein sequence: CASSLGSETQYF.